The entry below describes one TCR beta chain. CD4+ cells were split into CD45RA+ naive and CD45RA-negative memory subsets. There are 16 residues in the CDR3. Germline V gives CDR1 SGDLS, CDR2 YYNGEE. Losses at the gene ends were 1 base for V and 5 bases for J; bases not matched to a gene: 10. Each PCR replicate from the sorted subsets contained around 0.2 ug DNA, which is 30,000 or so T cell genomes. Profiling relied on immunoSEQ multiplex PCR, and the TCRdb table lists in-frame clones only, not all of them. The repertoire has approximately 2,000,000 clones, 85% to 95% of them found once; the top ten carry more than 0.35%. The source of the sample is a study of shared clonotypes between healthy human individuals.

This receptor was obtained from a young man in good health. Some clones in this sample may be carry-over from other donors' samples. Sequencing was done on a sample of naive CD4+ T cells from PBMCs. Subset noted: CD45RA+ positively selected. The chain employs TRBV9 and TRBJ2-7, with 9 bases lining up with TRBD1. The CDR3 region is CASSVSPQQGADEQYF. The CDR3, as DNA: TGTGCCAGCAGCGTATCCCCCCAACAGGGGGCCGACGAGCAGTACTTC.